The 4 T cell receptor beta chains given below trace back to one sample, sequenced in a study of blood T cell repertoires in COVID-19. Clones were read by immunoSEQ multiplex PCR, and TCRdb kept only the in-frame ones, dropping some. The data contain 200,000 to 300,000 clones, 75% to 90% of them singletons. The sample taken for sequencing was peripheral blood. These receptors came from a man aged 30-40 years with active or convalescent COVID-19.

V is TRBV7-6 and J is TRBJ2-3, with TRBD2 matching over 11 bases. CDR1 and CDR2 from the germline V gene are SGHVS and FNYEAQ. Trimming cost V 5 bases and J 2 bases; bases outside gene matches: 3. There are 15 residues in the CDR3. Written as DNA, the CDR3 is TGTGCCAGCAGCCCTAGCGGGGGGTTCACAGATACGCAGTATTTT. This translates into CASSPSGGFTDTQYF.

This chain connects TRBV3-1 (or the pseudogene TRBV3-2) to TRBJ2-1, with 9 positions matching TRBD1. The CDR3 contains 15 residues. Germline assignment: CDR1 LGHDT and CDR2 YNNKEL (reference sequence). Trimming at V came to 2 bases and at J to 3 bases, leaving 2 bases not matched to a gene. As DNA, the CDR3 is TGTGCCAGCAGCCAACGGGGACAGGGCTACAATGAGCAGTTCTTC. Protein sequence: CASSQRGQGYNEQFF.

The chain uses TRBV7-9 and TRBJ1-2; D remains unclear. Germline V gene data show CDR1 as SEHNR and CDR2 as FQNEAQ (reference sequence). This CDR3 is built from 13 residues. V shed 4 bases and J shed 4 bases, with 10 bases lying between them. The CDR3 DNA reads TGTGCCAGCAGCTACCGGCCAGGCTATGGCTACACCTTC. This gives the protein CASSYRPGYGYTF.

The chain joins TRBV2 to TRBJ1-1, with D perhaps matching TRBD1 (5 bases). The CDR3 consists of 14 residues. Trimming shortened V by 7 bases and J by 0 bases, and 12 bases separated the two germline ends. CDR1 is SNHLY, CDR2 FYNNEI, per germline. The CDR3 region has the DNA TGTGCCAGCATCCGGGGGGTGATGAACACTGAAGCTTTCTTT. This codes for CASIRGVMNTEAFF.